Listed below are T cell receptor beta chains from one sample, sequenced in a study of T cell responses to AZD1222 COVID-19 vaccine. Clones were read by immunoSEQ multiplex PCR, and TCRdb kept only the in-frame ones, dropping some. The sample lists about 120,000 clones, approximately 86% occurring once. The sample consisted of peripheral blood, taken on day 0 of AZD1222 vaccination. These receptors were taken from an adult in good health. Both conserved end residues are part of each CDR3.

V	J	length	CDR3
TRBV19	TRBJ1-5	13	CASSIGGDQPQHF
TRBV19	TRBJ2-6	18	CASSIGVGRGTGANVLTF
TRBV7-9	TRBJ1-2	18	CASSETTGGLIEGYGYTF
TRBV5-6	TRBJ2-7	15	CASSLFAPLTYEQYF
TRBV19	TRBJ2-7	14	CASSAGTGGDEQYF
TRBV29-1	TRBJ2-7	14	CSVSSGSPSYEQYF
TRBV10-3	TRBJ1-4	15	CAISESQGTNEKLFF
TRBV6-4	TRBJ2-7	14	CASSPGQDAYEQYF
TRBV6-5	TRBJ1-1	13	CASSLGRNTEAFF
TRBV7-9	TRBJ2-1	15	CASSLGDRGYNEQFF
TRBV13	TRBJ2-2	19	CASSPFSGRDLSNTGELFF
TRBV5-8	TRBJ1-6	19	CASSLGADRGSHDNSPLHF
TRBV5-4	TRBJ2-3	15	CASSLGGRSADTQYF
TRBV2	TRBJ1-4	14	CASSAGGTNEKLFF
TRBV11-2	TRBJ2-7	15	CASSPERGGTYEQYF
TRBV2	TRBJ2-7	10	CASRGNEQYF
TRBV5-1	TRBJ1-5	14	CASSQGTGDQPQHF
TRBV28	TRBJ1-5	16	CASSSDRGPINQPQHF
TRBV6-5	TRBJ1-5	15	CASSRGGAGGQPQHF
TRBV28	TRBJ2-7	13	CASSLGGGIEQYF